This T cell receptor (beta chain) stems from a study of OX40 agonist ivuxolimab in advanced cancers. Findings of the study overall: In a subset of nonresponders, normalized T-cell clonal expansion was also low.

CDR1 is SGHRS, CDR2 YFSETQ, per germline. This CDR3 has 14 residues. Trimming took 0 bases from V and 2 from J, leaving 6 bases between them. The data were produced by immunoSEQ multiplex PCR, yet TCRdb's version contains in-frame clones alone and is incomplete. Of fewer than 65,000 clones listed, 86% are singletons. This clone occurred a few times. Its antigen is undetermined. The chain carries TRBV5-1 and TRBJ1-5; no clear D. The receptor was derived from an adult with an advanced solid tumor such as melanoma, head and neck, liver or kidney cancer. The specimen comprised CD4+ or CD8+ T cells sorted from blood, sampled in a trial of the OX40 agonist ivuxolimab. This CDR3 is CASSLEGGNQPQHF. Here the CDR3 DNA reads TGCGCCAGCAGCTTGGAGGGTGGCAATCAGCCCCAGCATTTT.